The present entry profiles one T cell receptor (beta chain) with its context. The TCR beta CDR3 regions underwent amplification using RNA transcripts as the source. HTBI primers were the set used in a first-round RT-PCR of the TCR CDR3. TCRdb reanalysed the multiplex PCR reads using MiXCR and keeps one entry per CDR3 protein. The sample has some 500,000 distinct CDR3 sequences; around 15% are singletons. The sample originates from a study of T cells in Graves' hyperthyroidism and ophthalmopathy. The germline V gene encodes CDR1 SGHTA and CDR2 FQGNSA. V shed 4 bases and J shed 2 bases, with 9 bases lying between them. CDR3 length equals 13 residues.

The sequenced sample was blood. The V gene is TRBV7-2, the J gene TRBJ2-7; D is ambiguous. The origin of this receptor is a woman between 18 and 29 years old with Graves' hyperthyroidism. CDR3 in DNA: TGTGCCAGCAGCTCGAGCGCAGCCTACGAGCAGTACTTC. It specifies CASSSSAAYEQYF.